This TCR beta chain derives from a study of post-analysis software for immune sequencing data. As regards this clonotype: Antigen unknown.

CDR3 size: 14 residues. The V gene lost 5 bases and the J gene lost 2 bases, with 10 bases spanning the gap. From germline, CDR1 is LGHNA and CDR2 YSLEER. Study-wide results and limits: A handful of TRBV segments appeared more often in patients than in controls, and TRBV5-6, TRBV5-1 and TRBV20-1 were among these.

Incorporated into the TCR beta cDNA libraries were unique molecular identifiers, which served to reduce PCR and sequencing biases. TCRdb re-called the PCR reads with MiXCR, one entry per CDR3 protein. The sample lists 350,000 to 450,000 distinct CDR3 sequences, 30% to 40% seen once, with around 8% in the top ten. This clonotype originated in a girl under 10 years old with multiple sclerosis. The chain uses TRBV4-3 and TRBJ2-1, with D hard to call. Material for sequencing was blood. The CDR3 here is CASSETVTYNEQFF. The CDR3 nucleotides are TGCGCCAGCAGCGAGACTGTAACCTACAATGAGCAGTTCTTC.